These 4 T cell receptor beta chains were all obtained from the same sample, sequenced in a study of CD8+ T cells in alopecia areata (dated by TCRdb to the late 2010s). The meaning of the sample's time point label: more than 3 weeks on oral tofacitinib. Taken with the paper, the label for treatment or condition translates to: oral pan-JAK inhibitor, 5-10 mg twice daily. Library construction relied on the immunoSEQ multiplex PCR assay. RNA was extracted from all samples and reverse transcribed into cDNA, which served as template for TCR sequencing. The table comes from immuneACCESS by way of TCRdb, which keeps in-frame sequences with V and J called. Part of the clones is missing from these tables; in studies checked, under half for an unresolved V gene and the rest for unknown reasons. The sample data list under 150,000 clones, and roughly four fifths of these were observed just once. Around 25% of the sample is taken by the ten largest.

The sample consisted of CD8+ T cells sorted from blood, taken at week 4, from a patient treated with tofacitinib. These receptors were taken from a human donor with alopecia areata.

This clone was observed a single time. The chain couples TRBV4-3 to TRBJ2-7, with D perhaps matching TRBD1 (6 bases). Trimming pared 4 bases from V and 2 bases from J, leaving 9 bases between. The CDR3 has 13 amino acids. Germline assignment: CDR1 LGHNA and CDR2 YSLEER. The chain's CDR3 is CASSPEGAYEQYF. The CDR3 DNA follows: TGCGCCAGCAGCCCCGAGGGGGCCTACGAGCAGTACTTC.

This sequence joins TRBV27 and TRBJ2-7; 14 bases are shared with TRBD2. The CDR3 totals 15 residues. Germline assignment: CDR1 MNHEY and CDR2 SMNVEV (reference sequence). V shed 0 bases, J shed 5 bases, and the junction held 0 bases outside the gene matches. The CDR3 sequence is CASSLSGLAGDEQYF. For the CDR3, the DNA is TGTGCCAGCAGTTTATCGGGACTAGCGGGGGACGAGCAGTACTTC.

This chain links TRBV27 with TRBJ2-7; TRBD2 matches at 10 bases. V lost 2 bases and J lost 3; bases outside the gene matches: 4. The germline CDR1 and CDR2 sequences are MNHEY and SMNVEV (reference sequence). This CDR3 is 15 amino acids long. The CDR3, as DNA: TGTGCCAGCAGTTTAGTGGCTAGCGGGGGCTACGAGCAGTACTTC. Its protein is CASSLVASGGYEQYF.

The chain recombines TRBV5-1 with TRBJ1-2; 8 nucleotides align to TRBD1. From germline, CDR1 is SGHRS and CDR2 YFSETQ. V lost 2 bases and J lost 2; bases outside the gene matches: 8. CDR3 length: 16 residues. Written as DNA, the CDR3 is TGCGCCAGCAGCTTTTTGGATCAGGGGGCAAACTATGGCTACACCTTC. It yields the protein CASSFLDQGANYGYTF.